The 13 T cell receptor beta chains given below trace back to one sample, sequenced in a study of T cell changes during pregnancy in multiple sclerosis. Only in-frame clones appear in the TCRdb table, and some are missing; sequencing was by immunoSEQ multiplex PCR. The sample has some 93,000 clones; around 92% are singletons. Sequenced here: peripheral blood, sampled after pregnancy. The receptors derive from a female donor in good health, enrolled as a control in a pregnancy study.

V usage is TRBV18 and J usage is TRBJ1-1, with D possibly being TRBD1 (5 bases). The CDR3 contains 15 residues. Germline CDR1 reads KGHSH; CDR2 reads LQKENI. Deletions cut 3 bases from V and 4 bases from J, with 15 bases between. The CDR3 DNA follows: TGTGCCAGCTCACCCCTAAGTTCAGGGTTCACTGAAGCTTTCTTT. Its protein product is CASSPLSSGFTEAFF.

J is TRBJ1-1 and V is TRBV6-6, with D uncertain. CDR1 is MNHNY, CDR2 SVGAGI, per germline (reference sequence). V lost 4 bases to trimming and J lost 7 bases, with 4 bases between them. CDR3 size: 10 residues. The CDR3 DNA reads TGTGCCAGCAGTTGGCTTGAAGCTTTCTTT. Translating gives CASSWLEAFF.

The chain combines TRBV5-6 with TRBJ1-4; no firm D call. The CDR3 sequence is 13 residues long. The ends were cut back, 0 bases at V and 8 bases at J, with 8 bases in the middle. CDR1 SGHDT and CDR2 YYEEEE come from the germline V gene. CDR3 DNA: TGTGCCAGCAGCTTGGGGCGGGGAGAAAAACTGTTTTTT. Amino acids: CASSLGRGEKLFF.

This clone has only one observation. The chain employs TRBV7-3 and TRBJ2-3, with 11 bases lining up with TRBD2. Losses at the gene ends were 5 bases for V and 3 bases for J; bases not matched to a gene: 4. Germline CDR1 SGHTA, CDR2 FQGTGA. The CDR3 runs 15 residues. The CDR3 DNA reads TGTGCCAGCAGCGTCTCTAGCGGGGGGACAGATACGCAGTATTTT. This gives the protein CASSVSSGGTDTQYF.

This chain connects TRBV7-6 to TRBJ2-5, with no clear D. Germline V gene lookup returns CDR1 SGHVS and CDR2 FNYEAQ. The CDR3 totals 11 residues. Trimming took 5 bases from V and 6 from J, leaving 7 bases between them. CDR3: CASSLLQTQYF. As DNA, the CDR3 is TGTGCCAGCAGCCTCCTACAGACCCAGTACTTC.

This chain links TRBV30 with TRBJ2-7; TRBD1 matches 8 bases. The junction had 7 bases not matched to a gene; V was cut back by 8 bases and J by 4 bases. CDR1 and CDR2 from the germline V gene are GTSNPN and SVGIG (reference sequence). CDR3 length equals 12 residues. CDR3 residues: CARSQGEYEQYF. DNA for the CDR3: TGTGCCCGATCACAGGGGGAGTACGAGCAGTACTTC.

The J gene is TRBJ1-4, the V gene TRBV27; the D gene is possibly TRBD1 (5 bases). The CDR3 runs 13 residues. Per the germline V gene, CDR1 is MNHEY and CDR2 is SMNVEV (reference sequence). Trimming removed 8 bases from V and 4 bases from J, with 11 bases in between. The CDR3 here is CASLGQGNEKLFF. CDR3 bases: TGTGCCAGCCTAGGGCAGGGTAATGAAAAACTGTTTTTT.

The chain has TRBV19 and TRBJ2-2; no clear D gene. V was pared by 6 bases and J by 6 bases, with 8 bases between. Germline lookup yields CDR1 LNHDA and CDR2 SQIVND (reference sequence). The CDR3 spans 12 residues. The DNA for the CDR3 is TGTGCCAGTAGCGTCGCGGCCGGGGAGCTGTTTTTT. It translates to CASSVAAGELFF.

This chain links TRBV10-3 with TRBJ1-1, with 10 bases fitting TRBD1. After removal of 6 bases from V and 7 bases from J, the junction contained 8 bases not matched to a gene. Germline CDR1 and CDR2: ENHRY and SYGVKD. CDR3 length: 14 amino acids. CDR3 nucleotides: TGTGCCATCAGGGCCGGACAGGGGGACGTTGAAGCTTTCTTT. The encoded protein is CAIRAGQGDVEAFF.

This clone was observed a single time. This sequence joins TRBV6-1 and TRBJ1-1, with D tentatively TRBD1 (6 bases). This CDR3 has 13 residues. V lost 5 bases and J 3 bases, leaving 10 bases between the germline ends. CDR1 is MNHNS and CDR2 is SASEGT in the germline V gene. The CDR3, as DNA: TGTGCCAGCAGTCGGACAGTGGACACTGAAGCTTTCTTT. Translation: CASSRTVDTEAFF.

This clone appeared once. The J gene is TRBJ2-7, the V gene TRBV7-2; D gene ambiguous. V was trimmed by 2 bases and J by 3 bases, leaving 11 bases between them. Germline loops: CDR1 SGHTA, CDR2 FQGNSA. CDR3 length: 14 residues. The CDR3 is CASSLTGIGYEQYF. Written as DNA, the CDR3 is TGTGCCAGCAGCTTAACTGGTATCGGCTACGAGCAGTACTTC. The variable domain in full, with the rest retrieved from reference TRBV7-2 and TRBJ2-7, is GAGVSQSPSNKVTEKGKDVELRCDPISGHTALYWYRQSLGQGLEFLIYFQGNSAPDKSGLPSDRFSAERTGGSVSTLTIQRTQQEDSAVYLCASSLTGIGYEQYFGPGTRLTVT.

The CDR3 nucleotides are TGTGCCAGCAGCGTAGGGGACAGGTTGACTCGCCAAGAGACCCAGTACTTC. Protein sequence: CASSVGDRLTRQETQYF. The chain recombines TRBV9 with TRBJ2-5; 8 bases match TRBD1. V dropped 0 bases and J dropped 1; count of bases not matched to a gene: 8. The length of the CDR3 is 17 residues. The germline CDR1 and CDR2 sequences are SGDLS and YYNGEE.

The chain couples TRBV18 to TRBJ1-5; 7 bases fit TRBD1. Germline V lookup: CDR1 KGHSH, CDR2 LQKENI. The V gene end was trimmed by 6 bases and the J gene end by 0 bases; junction bases not matched to a gene: 2. The CDR3 totals 14 residues. The CDR3 here is CASSGQSSNQPQHF. Written as DNA, the CDR3 is TGTGCCAGCTCGGGACAGAGTAGCAATCAGCCCCAGCATTTT.